This is a list of T cell receptor beta chains from one sample in a study of cytomegalovirus exposure and HLA in healthy donors. TCRdb keeps only in-frame clones here, not all; method: immunoSEQ multiplex PCR. The sample has about 64,000 clones, roughly 94% seen once. Material: PBMCs. The origin of the receptors is a woman under 30 in good health and CMV-seropositive. The CDR3 runs from the conserved cysteine through the conserved F or W. The D gene is left open where the match is weak. Size is stated for part of the rows, as once, few or many counts, or as a class when the clone is expanded.

j_call v_call d_call clone_size cdr3_aa cdr3_nt
TRBJ1-1 TRBV29-1 . . CSVREGWRNTEAFF TGCAGCGTTCGTGAGGGTTGGCGAAACACTGAAGCTTTCTTT
TRBJ1-5 TRBV19 TRBD1 . CASSIGTGTQPQHF TGTGCCAGTAGTATCGGGACAGGGACCCAGCCCCAGCATTTT
TRBJ1-3 TRBV28 TRBD1 . CASSSGQGNTIYF TGTGCCAGCAGTTCGGGACAGGGAAACACCATATATTTT
TRBJ2-1 TRBV27 . . CASSLFLAGNEQFF TGTGCCAGCAGTTTGTTCTTGGCGGGAAATGAGCAGTTCTTC
TRBJ1-5 TRBV9 TRBD1 . CASSAETGYQPQHF TGTGCCAGCAGCGCAGAGACAGGGTATCAGCCCCAGCATTTT
TRBJ2-1 TRBV23-1 . . CASSRWVLGGGLNEQFF TGCGCCAGCAGTCGCTGGGTTTTGGGGGGGGGCCTGAATGAGCAGTTCTTC
TRBJ2-3 TRBV4-2 TRBD2 once CASSQRLAGGQLADTQYF TGTGCCAGCAGCCAGCGGCTAGCGGGGGGGCAGTTGGCCGATACGCAGTATTTT
TRBJ2-5 TRBV7-2 TRBD2 . CASSLVRLAGGSRETQYF TGTGCCAGCAGCTTAGTGCGACTAGCGGGGGGATCGAGGGAGACCCAGTACTTC
TRBJ2-7 TRBV28 TRBD2 . CASLTKRGASHSSYEQYF TGTGCCAGCCTTACAAAGCGGGGGGCCTCTCACAGCTCCTACGAGCAGTACTTC
TRBJ2-3 TRBV4-1 . . CASSQDLRALPPFF TGCGCCAGCAGCCAAGATTTGAGGGCTCTCCCCCCATTTTTT
TRBJ2-1 TRBV5-3 . once CARSQLVPSNYNEQFF TGTGCCAGAAGTCAACTAGTACCCTCTAACTACAATGAGCAGTTCTTC
TRBJ1-1 TRBV19 . . CASSIMSNSNTEAFF TGTGCCAGTAGTATTATGAGCAATTCGAACACTGAAGCTTTCTTT
TRBJ2-5 TRBV6-6 . . CASTQIRPASQETQYF TGTGCCAGCACCCAGATTCGCCCCGCTTCTCAAGAGACCCAGTACTTC
TRBJ2-6 TRBV7-2 TRBD1 . CASSLRARGSSGANVLTF TGTGCCAGCAGCTTAAGGGCCAGGGGGTCTTCTGGGGCCAACGTCCTGACTTTC
TRBJ1-1 TRBV6-1 . . CASSVLGGPNTEAFF TGTGCCAGCAGTGTTCTGGGGGGGCCGAACACTGAAGCTTTCTTT
TRBJ2-7 TRBV6-6 . . CASSQHLESYEQYF TGTGCCAGCAGTCAACATCTAGAGTCCTACGAGCAGTACTTC
TRBJ2-1 TRBV5-1 . . CASSLSGAGMGNEQFF TGCGCCAGCAGCTTGAGTGGTGCGGGAATGGGGAATGAGCAGTTCTTC
TRBJ2-2 TRBV7-3 TRBD2 . CASSQVASGIDGELFF TGTGCCAGCAGCCAAGTGGCTAGCGGGATTGACGGGGAGCTGTTTTTT
TRBJ2-1 TRBV7-8 TRBD2 . CASSLRFLAGGDNEQFF TGTGCCAGCAGCTTAAGGTTTTTAGCGGGAGGTGATAATGAGCAGTTCTTC
TRBJ2-2 TRBV7-9 TRBD1 . CASSLPGQGSTGELFF TGTGCCAGCAGCTTACCGGGACAGGGGAGCACCGGGGAGCTGTTTTTT
TRBJ2-1 TRBV4-1 . . CASLPIGGGGNEQFF TGCGCCAGCTTACCTATTGGGGGCGGTGGCAATGAGCAGTTCTTC
TRBJ1-4 TRBV19 . . CASSFLNEKLFF TGTGCCAGTAGTTTCCTCAATGAAAAACTGTTTTTT
TRBJ1-5 TRBV10-3 TRBD1 . CATGQPWYSNQPQHF TGTGCCACGGGACAGCCTTGGTATAGCAATCAGCCCCAGCATTTT
TRBJ2-5 TRBV5-1 . . CASSRVGGPYQETQYF TGCGCCAGCAGCCGGGTGGGGGGGCCCTACCAAGAGACCCAGTACTTC
TRBJ2-3 TRBV28 TRBD1 . CASSPTGVETDTQYF TGTGCCAGCAGTCCCACAGGGGTCGAGACAGATACGCAGTATTTT
TRBJ2-7 TRBV7-9 . . CASSGFSSPGYGEQYF TGTGCCAGCAGTGGTTTTTCGAGCCCGGGTTACGGCGAGCAGTACTTC
TRBJ1-5 TRBV14 . . CASSQAGGNQPQHF TGTGCCAGCAGCCAAGCGGGGGGTAATCAGCCCCAGCATTTT
TRBJ2-3 TRBV10-1 TRBD1 . CASSESGQGTDTQYF TGCGCCAGCAGTGAGTCGGGACAGGGAACAGATACGCAGTATTTT
TRBJ1-5 TRBV30 . . CAWGGGNQPQHF TGTGCCTGGGGCGGGGGAAATCAGCCCCAGCATTTT
TRBJ1-2 TRBV5-1 . . CASSPGPGIYGYTF TGCGCCAGCAGCCCCGGTCCGGGAATATATGGCTACACCTTC
TRBJ1-5 TRBV2 . . CASSGGGARNQPQHF TGTGCCAGCAGTGGCGGGGGGGCTCGCAATCAGCCCCAGCATTTT
TRBJ1-3 TRBV5-4 . . CASSIEDRGNTIYF TGTGCCAGCAGCATCGAAGACAGGGGAAACACCATATATTTT